This entry describes one T cell receptor (beta chain). As yet, its antigen is unknown. This specimen comes from a study of T cell repertoires in cytomegalovirus infection. From the reads, TCRdb called clonotypes with MiXCR, one entry per CDR3 protein. The table lists about 35,000 distinct CDR3 sequences, less than 60% of them singletons. The V gene's germline CDR1 is SGHNT and CDR2 YYREEE (reference sequence). Between the trimmed V and J ends, which lost 1 base and 3 bases, there was a span of 23 bases. This CDR3 is 18 amino acids long. This clonotype was obtained from a human donor in good health (CMV status not recorded). Some clones in this sample may be carry-over from other donors' samples. V gene TRBV5-4 combines with J gene TRBJ2-7, with D possibly TRBD2 on 7 matching bases. The sequences come from CD8+ T cells from cultured PBMCs, collected from culture after CMV antigen stimulation. The chain's CDR3 is CASSLWGGGINYNYEQYF. Written as DNA, the CDR3 is TGTGCCAGCAGCTTGTGGGGGGGCGGCATCAACTACAACTACGAGCAGTACTTC.